The 28 T cell receptor beta chains below all came from one sample that was sequenced in a study of long-term antiretroviral therapy in people with HIV. A v3.0 immunoSEQ assay was performed at survey level. Libraries were prepared by immunoSEQ multiplex PCR; TCRdb keeps only in-frame clonotypes and omits some of them. The sample lists roughly 24,000 clones, over 65% occurring once. The sequencing here drew on unsorted PBMCs, taken 4.7 to 5 years after starting antiretroviral therapy. The receptors were gathered from a man aged 40-49 years with HIV.

The chain has TRBV9 and TRBJ1-1, with D possibly matching TRBD1 (5 bases). This CDR3 has 14 residues. V lost 0 bases and J 8 bases, leaving 14 bases between the germline ends. CDR1 is SGDLS, CDR2 YYNGEE, per germline. The CDR3 protein is CASSVALYGGEAFF. CDR3 bases: TGTGCCAGCAGCGTAGCTTTGTATGGGGGGGAAGCTTTCTTT.

This clone was observed a few times. The chain joins TRBV7-9 to TRBJ1-3; D is undetermined. CDR1 and CDR2 (germline): SEHNR, FQNEAQ (reference sequence). Trimming left V 7 bases short and J 3 bases short, with 10 bases between. There are 13 residues in the CDR3. CDR3 sequence (DNA): TGTGCCAGCACCATGGGAGGTGGAAACACCATATATTTT. Translated: CASTMGGGNTIYF. Full variable domain (missing parts from reference TRBV7-9 and TRBJ1-3): DTGVSQNPRHKITKRGQNVTFRCDPISEHNRLYWYRQTLGQGPEFLTYFQNEAQLEKSRLLSDRFSAERPKGSFSTLEIQRTEQGDSAMYLCASTMGGGNTIYFGEGSWLTVV.

The chain employs TRBV5-1 and TRBJ2-1, with a weak D call TRBD2 (5 bases). The V end lost 4 bases, the J end lost 10 bases, and 24 bases lay between the germline ends. The CDR3 is made up of 16 amino acids. The germline gives CDR1 SGHRS, CDR2 YFSETQ. CDR3 DNA: TGCGCCAGCAGCCCGAGCACTAGTTTTATATCGTGGGAGCAGTTCTTC. Residues: CASSPSTSFISWEQFF.

The chain couples TRBV10-3 to TRBJ2-3, with 10 bases matching TRBD2. The length of the CDR3 is 16 residues. Germline CDR1 and CDR2: ENHRY and SYGVKD. The J segment lost 4 bases and the V segment lost 5 bases, leaving 9 bases of the junction unmatched. The CDR3 here is CAISSKGTSVADTQYF. In DNA, the CDR3 is TGTGCCATCAGTTCTAAAGGGACTAGCGTGGCAGATACGCAGTATTTT.

The chain uses TRBV10-3 and TRBJ2-1, with TRBD1 matching over 8 bases. Per the germline V gene, CDR1 is ENHRY and CDR2 is SYGVKD. CDR3 length: 17 amino acids. V lost 0 bases and J lost 5; bases outside the gene matches: 9. CDR3 sequence reads: CAISESVRQGANNEQFF. The CDR3 coding sequence is TGTGCCATCAGTGAGTCCGTCCGTCAGGGGGCTAACAATGAGCAGTTCTTC.

V usage is TRBV5-6 and J usage is TRBJ2-5; TRBD1 is a possible D gene (6 bases). Germline V CDR1 and CDR2: SGHDT, YYEEEE. This CDR3 has 14 residues. Trimming cost V 1 base and J 5 bases, with 12 bases left between them. The CDR3 spells CASSLPPGVETQYF. For the CDR3, the DNA is TGTGCCAGCAGCTTGCCGCCAGGGGTGGAGACCCAGTACTTC. Based on the CDR3 plus reference TRBV5-6 and TRBJ2-5, the full variable domain is DAGVTQSPTHLIKTRGQQVTLRCSPKSGHDTVSWYQQALGQGPQFIFQYYEEEERQRGNFPDRFSGHQFPNYSSELNVNALLLGDSALYLCASSLPPGVETQYFGPGTRLLVL.

The V gene is TRBV14, the J gene TRBJ2-3; D unresolved. V gave up 1 base and J gave up 5 bases, with 10 bases separating them. The CDR3 has 14 amino acids. Germline CDR1 SGHDN, CDR2 FVKESK. In DNA, the CDR3 is TGTGCCAGCAGCCAAGTCGGGCCGGGAGATACGCAGTATTTT. Its protein is CASSQVGPGDTQYF.

The chain links TRBV9 to TRBJ2-7, with D possibly called TRBD1 or TRBD2 (7 bases each). CDR1 is SGDLS and CDR2 is YYNGEE in the germline V gene. V lost 0 bases to trimming and J lost 1 base, with 14 bases between them. The CDR3 spans 16 residues. Here the CDR3 DNA reads TGTGCCAGCAGCGTAGCAGGGGGGGACAGTTCCTACGAGCAGTACTTC. This gives the protein CASSVAGGDSSYEQYF.

The chain recombines TRBV10-3 with TRBJ2-5, with no clear D. Germline values: CDR1 ENHRY, CDR2 SYGVKD. The CDR3 length is 17 residues. V was pared by 0 bases and J by 0 bases, with 14 bases between. The CDR3 loop reads CAISESMGSTYQETQYF. CDR3 DNA sequence: TGTGCCATCAGTGAGTCGATGGGATCAACGTACCAAGAGACCCAGTACTTC.

The genes are TRBV29-1 and TRBJ2-1; D possibly matches TRBD1 or TRBD2 (6 bases each). From germline, CDR1 is SQVTM and CDR2 ANQGSEA. Trimming left V 7 bases short and J 4 bases short, with 17 bases between. This CDR3 spans 14 amino acids. CDR3 amino acids: CSAYPQGTYNEQFF. The CDR3 region has the DNA TGCAGCGCCTATCCCCAGGGGACTTACAATGAGCAGTTCTTC.

The chain recombines TRBV6-1 with TRBJ1-5, with a tentative D call TRBD1 (5 bases). CDR3 length: 16 amino acids. Germline V CDR1 and CDR2: MNHNS, SASEGT. Trimming left V 2 bases short and J 1 base short, with 12 bases between. The CDR3 DNA reads as TGTGCCAGCAGTGAAAGGCAGGGCGGCAGCAATCAGCCCCAGCATTTT. This translates into CASSERQGGSNQPQHF.

The CDR3 is CASSPPGGEQYF. The CDR3 DNA reads as TGTGCCAGCTCACCACCGGGGGGCGAGCAGTACTTC. The chain joins TRBV18 to TRBJ2-7; D might be TRBD2 (6 bases). Germline V lookup: CDR1 KGHSH, CDR2 LQKENI. V shed 0 bases and J shed 6 bases, with 6 bases lying between them. This CDR3 is 12 amino acids long.

V and J are TRBV9 and TRBJ1-2; the D gene is possibly TRBD1 (5 bases). Germline assignment: CDR1 SGDLS and CDR2 YYNGEE. This CDR3 contains 16 residues. V lost 0 bases, J lost 8 bases, and 20 bases lay in between. The CDR3 loop reads CASSVAAQGTPQGYTF. Written as DNA, the CDR3 is TGTGCCAGCAGCGTAGCTGCACAAGGGACCCCACAAGGCTACACCTTC.

This clone showed up just a few times. The V call is TRBV10-1, the J call TRBJ2-7; the D is unclear. With 2 bases removed from V and 2 bases from J, the gap between germline ends came to 4 bases. The CDR3 sequence is 12 residues long. CDR1 and CDR2 (germline): WNHNN, SYGVQD (reference sequence). The CDR3 protein is CASSEGTYEQYF. The CDR3 DNA is TGCGCCAGCAGTGAGGGTACCTACGAGCAGTACTTC.

The chain employs TRBV14 and TRBJ1-3; D gene uncertain. The V end was cut by 1 base, the J end by 0 bases, with 7 bases between. Germline lookup yields CDR1 SGHDN and CDR2 FVKESK. CDR3 length equals 15 residues. The CDR3 DNA is TGTGCCAGCAGCCAAGTGCCAAACTCTGGAAACACCATATATTTT. This codes for CASSQVPNSGNTIYF.

CDR3 loop: CASSGTSTKNIQYF. CDR3 in DNA: TGTGCCAGCAGCGGAACTTCAACCAAAAACATTCAGTACTTC. This sequence joins TRBV28 and TRBJ2-4, with unresolved D. V was pared by 6 bases and J by 2 bases, with 11 bases between. CDR1 and CDR2 (germline): MDHEN, SYDVKM. The CDR3 contains 14 residues.

The V gene is TRBV7-2, the J gene TRBJ2-7, with D perhaps TRBD2 (6 bases). Trimming took 4 bases from V and 1 from J, leaving 17 bases between them. CDR3 length: 16 residues. CDR1 is SGHTA, CDR2 FQGNSA, per germline. CDR3 DNA: TGTGCCAGCAGCTCCCGCCTCGCTAGCGTATCCTACGAGCAGTACTTC. Translation gives CASSSRLASVSYEQYF.

This chain joins TRBV28 and TRBJ2-7; TRBD2 matches at 9 bases. The length of the CDR3 is 14 residues. Unmatched junction bases numbered 5, after V lost 6 bases and J lost 2 bases. In germline, CDR1 is MDHEN, CDR2 SYDVKM. In nucleotides, the CDR3 is TGTGCCAGCAGGGGACTAGCTGATACCTACGAGCAGTACTTC. It yields the protein CASRGLADTYEQYF.

The genes are TRBV5-4 and TRBJ2-7; TRBD2 agrees at 12 bases. CDR3 length: 14 residues. Losses at the gene ends were 4 bases for V and 5 bases for J; bases not matched to a gene: 4. From germline, CDR1 is SGHNT and CDR2 YYREEE (reference sequence). CDR3 amino acids: CASSKGLAGNEQYF. The CDR3 DNA is TGTGCCAGCAGCAAAGGACTAGCGGGGAACGAGCAGTACTTC.

This clone was found a few times. The J gene is TRBJ1-2, the V gene TRBV7-9, with no clear D. Germline loops: CDR1 SEHNR, CDR2 FQNEAQ (reference sequence). CDR3 length: 14 residues. V was cut by 4 bases and J by 8 bases, with 17 bases left in between. This chain's CDR3 is CASSSEGRLGGYTF. CDR3 coding DNA: TGTGCCAGCAGCTCCGAAGGCAGACTGGGGGGCTACACCTTC.

This rearrangement joins TRBV29-1 to TRBJ1-1; no firm D call. Germline V lookup: CDR1 SQVTM, CDR2 ANQGSEA. This CDR3 has 11 residues. V gave up 4 bases and J gave up 6 bases, with 9 bases separating them. CDR3 sequence reads: CSVGTWSEAFF. CDR3 nucleotide sequence: TGCAGCGTTGGGACGTGGTCTGAAGCTTTCTTT.

The gene calls are TRBV5-4 and TRBJ2-7; 12 bases map to TRBD2. CDR1 is SGHNT and CDR2 is YYREEE in the germline V gene (reference sequence). The trim removed 3 bases at V and 7 bases at J, leaving 5 bases unmatched. The CDR3 spans 14 residues. This CDR3 is CASSSRTSGNEQYF. In DNA form, the CDR3 reads TGTGCCAGCAGCTCACGGACTAGCGGGAATGAGCAGTACTTC.

The rearrangement joins TRBV7-9 to TRBJ2-5; D remains ambiguous. This CDR3 has 14 amino acids. Germline V gene sequence: CDR1 SEHNR, CDR2 FQNEAQ (reference sequence). The V end was cut by 1 base, the J end by 3 bases, with 9 bases between. The CDR3 DNA sequence: TGTGCCAGCAGCTTAGTCGGCAGCAAAGAGACCCAGTACTTC. It translates to CASSLVGSKETQYF.

The chain has TRBV5-1 and TRBJ1-1; D uncertain. Trimming removed 0 bases from V and 0 bases from J, with 9 bases in between. Looked up from germline, CDR1 is SGHRS and CDR2 is YFSETQ. The CDR3 covers 15 residues. CDR3 sequence (DNA): TGCGCCAGCAGCTTGGACGGAAGCATGAACACTGAAGCTTTCTTT. It encodes CASSLDGSMNTEAFF.

This chain uses TRBV5-1 with TRBJ2-1; 9 nucleotides align to TRBD2. The trim removed 3 bases at V and 7 bases at J, leaving 8 bases unmatched. The germline CDR1 and CDR2 sequences are SGHRS and YFSETQ. The CDR3 spans 15 residues. CDR3 nucleotides: TGCGCCAGCAGCTCCTCGGGACTAGCCATAAATGAGCAGTTCTTC. Translated: CASSSSGLAINEQFF.

V and J are TRBV5-1 and TRBJ2-7; TRBD1 aligns across 8 bases. Germline trimming cut 3 bases from V and 2 bases from J; bases unmatched to any gene: 7. This CDR3 has 15 amino acids. The germline CDR1 and CDR2 sequences are SGHRS and YFSETQ. The CDR3 is CASSSTGQEPYEQYF. CDR3 sequence (DNA): TGCGCCAGCAGCTCCACGGGACAGGAACCCTACGAGCAGTACTTC. Full variable domain (rest looked up from reference TRBV5-1 and TRBJ2-7): KAGVTQTPRYLIKTRGQQVTLSCSPISGHRSVSWYQQTPGQGLQFLFEYFSETQRNKGNFPGRFSGRQFSNSRSEMNVSTLELGDSALYLCASSSTGQEPYEQYFGPGTRLTVT.

The gene calls are TRBV12-5 and TRBJ2-3, with 8 bases aligning to TRBD2. The CDR3 spans 17 residues. The V and J ends lost 3 bases and 1 base, in that order; junction bases with no gene match: 9. CDR1 is LGHNT and CDR2 is FRNRAP in the germline V gene. DNA of the CDR3: TGTGCTAGTGGTTTCTCGACTAGCGAGGACCGCACAGATACGCAGTATTTT. Its protein is CASGFSTSEDRTDTQYF.

The chain carries TRBV27 and TRBJ2-3; 8 nucleotides agree with TRBD1. The CDR3 loop spans 15 amino acids. Germline CDR1 and CDR2: MNHEY and SMNVEV (reference sequence). Trimming removed 5 bases from V and 5 bases from J; junction bases left unmatched: 9. The CDR3 DNA sequence: TGTGCCAGCAGTGCGGGTACAGGGGGTCTAGATACGCAGTATTTT. This codes for CASSAGTGGLDTQYF.